A single sample is the source of the 10 T cell receptor beta chains below, sequenced in a study of tumor-infiltrating lymphocytes in localized non-small cell lung cancer. The assay was immunoSEQ multiplex PCR, and TCRdb's table has in-frame clones only and misses some. The sample has over 10,000 clones; approximately 83% are singletons. The specimen was uninvolved lung tissue not adjacent to the tumor. These TCRs come from a human donor with non-small cell lung cancer.

The V gene is TRBV19, the J gene TRBJ1-2, with D unresolved. CDR1 is LNHDA and CDR2 is SQIVND in the germline V gene (reference sequence). V dropped 4 bases and J dropped 0 bases, with 9 bases sitting between them. This CDR3 comprises 14 residues. The CDR3 sequence: CASSKIGTNYGYTF. The CDR3, as DNA: TGTGCCAGTAGTAAGATAGGGACTAACTATGGCTACACCTTC.

This chain links TRBV5-1 with TRBJ2-6; no firm D call. In germline, CDR1 is SGHRS, CDR2 YFSETQ. There are 15 residues in the CDR3. With 0 bases removed from V and 0 bases from J, the gap between germline ends came to 4 bases. CDR3 in amino acids: CASSLEHSGANVLTF. The CDR3 region has the DNA TGCGCCAGCAGCTTGGAGCACTCTGGGGCCAACGTCCTGACTTTC.

The chain uses TRBV9 and TRBJ2-3; D unclear. This CDR3 is 12 amino acids long. Deletions cut 1 base from V and 0 bases from J, with 0 bases between. Germline lookup yields CDR1 SGDLS and CDR2 YYNGEE. CDR3 residues: CASSVSTDTQYF. CDR3 nucleotide sequence: TGTGCCAGCAGCGTAAGCACAGATACGCAGTATTTT.

The chain links TRBV5-6 to TRBJ1-5; D not resolved. This CDR3 spans 14 amino acids. Trimming removed 3 bases from V and 5 bases from J, with 12 bases in between. Germline V gene sequence: CDR1 SGHDT, CDR2 YYEEEE. CDR3 DNA sequence: TGTGCCAGCAGCTCAGAACAGACTGATCAGCCCCAGCATTTT. Its translation: CASSSEQTDQPQHF. Full variable domain (remainder filled in from reference TRBV5-6 and TRBJ1-5): DAGVTQSPTHLIKTRGQQVTLRCSPKSGHDTVSWYQQALGQGPQFIFQYYEEEERQRGNFPDRFSGHQFPNYSSELNVNALLLGDSALYLCASSSEQTDQPQHFGDGTRLSIL.

V gene TRBV10-3 combines with J gene TRBJ2-6; D uncertain. CDR1 ENHRY and CDR2 SYGVKD come from the germline V gene. This CDR3 has 18 residues. V dropped 8 bases and J dropped 0 bases, with 20 bases sitting between them. CDR3 amino acids: CAISALRRTTSGANVLTF. The CDR3 DNA reads as TGTGCCATCTCCGCCTTGAGACGGACGACCTCTGGGGCCAACGTCCTGACTTTC.

The rearrangement joins TRBV5-4 to TRBJ2-2; 7 bases are shared with TRBD2. The length of the CDR3 is 16 residues. V was clipped by 4 bases and J by 1 base; unmatched bases: 7. In germline, CDR1 is SGHNT, CDR2 YYREEE (reference sequence). The CDR3 here is CASSPQLAVNTGELFF. The CDR3 nucleotides read TGTGCCAGCAGCCCCCAGCTAGCGGTGAACACCGGGGAGCTGTTTTTT.

The table lists this clone with a few counts. The rearrangement uses TRBV4-1 and TRBJ1-2, with D perhaps matching TRBD1 (6 bases). The germline gives CDR1 MGHRA, CDR2 YSYEKL. This CDR3 spans 16 amino acids. V was cut by 4 bases and J by 3 bases, with 18 bases left in between. CDR3 DNA sequence: TGCGCCAGCAGCCGCCCGGGGGCCGCCGCCGACTATGGCTACACCTTC. This codes for CASSRPGAAADYGYTF.

This chain links TRBV5-1 with TRBJ1-2, with 8 bases that match TRBD1. Trimming took 3 bases from V and 2 from J; bases not matched to a gene: 9. Per germline, CDR1 SGHRS and CDR2 YFSETQ. CDR3 length: 16 amino acids. CDR3 in DNA: TGCGCCAGCAGCTGGGGGGGACAGGTTCCCAACTATGGCTACACCTTC. Its protein is CASSWGGQVPNYGYTF.

The chain combines TRBV30 with TRBJ1-2; D is ambiguous. Germline assignment: CDR1 GTSNPN and CDR2 SVGIG (reference sequence). The CDR3 is 13 residues long. V shed 7 bases and J shed 1 base, with 13 bases lying between them. The CDR3 is CASSGSFNYGYTF. For the CDR3, the DNA is TGTGCCTCGAGCGGCAGTTTTAACTATGGCTACACCTTC.

The chain is built from TRBV6-1 and TRBJ1-5; D gene unclear. In germline, CDR1 is MNHNS, CDR2 SASEGT. V dropped 6 bases and J dropped 2 bases, with 11 bases sitting between them. The CDR3 totals 14 residues. CDR3 residues: CASREWRGNQPQHF. The CDR3 region has the DNA TGTGCCAGCAGAGAATGGAGGGGCAATCAGCCCCAGCATTTT.